These 30 T cell receptor beta chains share one sample of origin, sequenced in a study of blood T cell repertoires in COVID-19. Assay used: immunoSEQ multiplex PCR; TCRdb lists only in-frame clones, some missing. The profile shows about 88,000 clones, roughly 72% of them singletons. The sequencing input was peripheral blood. Source of these receptors: an older woman in a cohort sampled during active or convalescent COVID-19.

This clone was counted only a few times. This sequence joins TRBV27 and TRBJ2-3; 7 bases are shared with TRBD1. From germline, CDR1 is MNHEY and CDR2 SMNVEV (reference sequence). V was pared by 5 bases and J by 0 bases, with 5 bases of the junction left unmatched. The length of the CDR3 is 15 residues. CDR3 sequence reads: CASSEGTASTDTQYF. The CDR3 nucleotides read TGTGCCAGCAGTGAGGGGACAGCTAGCACAGATACGCAGTATTTT.

The chain couples TRBV7-8 to TRBJ2-7, with D unclear. Germline V CDR1 and CDR2: SGHVS, FQNEAQ. Trimming pared 2 bases from V and 4 bases from J, leaving 9 bases between. The CDR3 covers 13 residues. The CDR3 nucleotides read TGTGCCAGCAGCTTATTCGAGGCATACGAGCAGTACTTC. Protein product: CASSLFEAYEQYF.

The CDR3, as DNA: TGTGCCAGCAGTTTTGGGACACCGGACACCATATATTTT. Its translation: CASSFGTPDTIYF. V is TRBV28 and J is TRBJ1-3; tentative D call: TRBD1 (6 bases). The CDR3 spans 13 residues. Between the trimmed V and J ends, which lost 3 bases and 8 bases, there was a span of 11 bases. CDR1 and CDR2 from the germline V gene are MDHEN and SYDVKM.

V usage is TRBV12-3 or TRBV12-4 and J usage is TRBJ2-1; perhaps TRBD1 as D (6 bases). V was cut by 4 bases and J by 10 bases, with 14 bases left in between. The CDR3 totals 13 residues. CDR3 DNA: TGTGCCAGCAGTTCAACAAACAGGGACGAGCAGTTCTTC. Translating gives CASSSTNRDEQFF.

The chain is built from TRBV7-9 and TRBJ1-4; D not resolved. The CDR3 is made up of 18 amino acids. V was shortened by 10 bases and J by 0 bases, with 24 bases between the two germline ends. From germline, CDR1 is SEHNR and CDR2 FQNEAQ (reference sequence). Here the CDR3 DNA reads TGTGCCACCACCGCCAAAGGCGGATCGCCTGCAACTAATGAAAAACTGTTTTTT. Its translation is CATTAKGGSPATNEKLFF.

The rearrangement links TRBV5-6 to TRBJ2-3; TRBD2 aligns across 7 bases. CDR1 and CDR2 (germline): SGHDT, YYEEEE. This CDR3 comprises 13 residues. The V and J ends lost 2 bases and 6 bases, in that order; junction bases with no gene match: 3. The CDR3 protein is CASSLRGGDTQYF. In DNA form, the CDR3 reads TGTGCCAGCAGCTTACGCGGGGGTGATACGCAGTATTTT.

This clone has only one observation. This chain connects TRBV11-1 to TRBJ1-3; D not resolved. Trimming cost V 5 bases and J 4 bases, with 6 bases left between them. Germline V lookup: CDR1 SGHAT, CDR2 FQDESV (reference sequence). CDR3 size: 12 residues. As DNA, the CDR3 is TGTGCCAGCAGCCCTCCGGGAAACACCATATATTTT. This codes for CASSPPGNTIYF.

This clone was picked up many times. The chain joins TRBV6-5 to TRBJ2-3, with D maybe TRBD2 (5 bases). The CDR3 is 14 amino acids. Germline CDR1 and CDR2: MNHEY and SVGAGI. Between the trimmed V and J ends, which lost 2 bases and 10 bases, there was a span of 16 bases. CDR3 residues: CASSYQGRSGAQYF. The CDR3 coding sequence is TGTGCCAGCAGTTACCAAGGACGGAGCGGTGCGCAGTATTTT.

The chain is built from TRBV5-1 and TRBJ2-7; TRBD2 agrees at 12 bases. Looked up from germline, CDR1 is SGHRS and CDR2 is YFSETQ. V trimming: 4 bases; J trimming: 5 bases; junction bases outside the gene matches: 4. This CDR3 spans 14 amino acids. In DNA form, the CDR3 reads TGCGCCAGCAGCGCTAGCGGGGGGGCAGACGAGCAGTACTTC. Protein product: CASSASGGADEQYF.

The chain combines TRBV14 with TRBJ2-3; 7 nucleotides match TRBD1. The CDR3 is 17 amino acids. Germline-derived CDR1 and CDR2 are SGHDN and FVKESK. V gave up 4 bases and J gave up 0 bases; unmatched junction bases: 10. CDR3 bases: TGTGCCAGCAGCCCCTCGGGACAGTCGCTTAGCACAGATACGCAGTATTTT. This gives the protein CASSPSGQSLSTDTQYF.

This chain links TRBV7-9 with TRBJ2-7, with D perhaps TRBD2 (6 bases). V lost 2 bases and J 2 bases, leaving 13 bases between the germline ends. Germline CDR1 reads SEHNR; CDR2 reads FQNEAQ (reference sequence). The CDR3 runs 15 residues. The CDR3 DNA follows: TGTGCCAGCAGCTTACAACCAAGCGGGCCCTACGAGCAGTACTTC. It translates to CASSLQPSGPYEQYF.

The CDR3 sequence: CASSLTAGASYNEQFF. CDR3 bases: TGCGCCAGCAGCTTGACGGCGGGGGCCTCCTACAATGAGCAGTTCTTC. The V call is TRBV5-1, the J call TRBJ2-1, with D maybe TRBD2 (7 bases). Germline CDR1 and CDR2: SGHRS and YFSETQ. V lost 1 base to trimming and J lost 0 bases, with 11 bases between them. The CDR3 has 16 residues.

This clone has only one observation. The rearrangement links TRBV19 to TRBJ1-2; D might be TRBD1 (5 bases). CDR1 LNHDA and CDR2 SQIVND come from the germline V gene (reference sequence). This CDR3 region has 15 residues. The ends were cut back, 7 bases at V and 0 bases at J, with 15 bases in the middle. The CDR3, as DNA: TGTGCCAGTACCGCGGGACCGACAACTAACTATGGCTACACCTTC. This encodes CASTAGPTTNYGYTF. Looking up the rest from reference TRBV19 and TRBJ1-2 gives the full variable domain: DGGITQSPKYLFRKEGQNVTLSCEQNLNHDAMYWYRQDPGQGLRLIYYSQIVNDFQKGDIAEGYSVSREKKESFPLTVTSAQKNPTAFYLCASTAGPTTNYGYTFGSGTRLTVV.

The chain couples TRBV12-3 or TRBV12-4 to TRBJ1-2; 8 bases fit TRBD1. The CDR3 is 13 amino acids. After removal of 5 bases from V and 5 bases from J, the junction contained 4 bases not matched to a gene. DNA of the CDR3: TGTGCCAGCAGTCCAACAGGGGGGTATGGCTACACCTTC. It specifies CASSPTGGYGYTF.

The table lists this clone with a few counts. CDR3 protein: CASSDPLLRNTEAFF. CDR3 DNA: TGTGCCAGCAGTGACCCCCTATTAAGGAACACTGAAGCTTTCTTT. The chain couples TRBV2 to TRBJ1-1; D is undetermined. There are 15 residues in the CDR3. In germline, CDR1 is SNHLY, CDR2 FYNNEI. The V end was cut by 3 bases, the J end by 1 base, with 12 bases between.

A single count supports this clone. DNA of the CDR3: TGCGCCAGCAGCTTAGACAGGGGGCAGGACGGCTACACCTTC. Translating it yields CASSLDRGQDGYTF. The chain employs TRBV5-1 and TRBJ1-2, with 10 bases identical to TRBD1. The CDR3 length is 14 residues. CDR1 and CDR2 (germline): SGHRS, YFSETQ. The trim removed 2 bases at V and 8 bases at J, leaving 6 bases unmatched.

This chain connects TRBV15 to TRBJ1-4, with TRBD1 matching over 7 bases. V was clipped by 0 bases and J by 8 bases; unmatched bases: 6. The CDR3 spans 15 residues. Per the germline V gene, CDR1 is LNHNV and CDR2 is YYDKDF (reference sequence). In nucleotides, the CDR3 is TGTGCCACCAGCAGAGATCGAGGGGGCAGGGAAAAACTGTTTTTT. Residues: CATSRDRGGREKLFF.

This chain links TRBV19 with TRBJ2-7, with TRBD1 identical over 8 bases. V lost 3 bases to trimming and J lost 3 bases; unmatched junction nucleotides: 10. The CDR3 covers 16 residues. Germline V gene lookup returns CDR1 LNHDA and CDR2 SQIVND (reference sequence). CDR3 loop: CASSIGGRTGLYEQYF. CDR3 bases: TGTGCCAGTAGTATTGGGGGTAGGACAGGGCTCTACGAGCAGTACTTC.

The V and J genes are TRBV5-6 and TRBJ1-2; 9 nucleotides agree with TRBD1. With 4 bases clipped from V and 2 bases from J, the junction kept 3 bases outside the gene matches. Looked up from germline, CDR1 is SGHDT and CDR2 is YYEEEE. The CDR3 sequence is 14 residues long. The CDR3 reads CASSTGGKNYGYTF. The DNA of the CDR3 is TGTGCCAGCAGCACAGGGGGCAAGAACTATGGCTACACCTTC.

This chain links TRBV13 with TRBJ2-7, with D uncertain. V was cut by 4 bases and J by 4 bases, with 8 bases left in between. Germline CDR1 PRHDT, CDR2 FYEKMQ (reference sequence). CDR3 length: 12 amino acids. The CDR3 reads CASSSLEYEQYF. CDR3 DNA sequence: TGTGCCAGCAGCTCCCTAGAGTACGAGCAGTACTTC.

This clone has more than one count but fewer than ten. This chain joins TRBV5-6 and TRBJ1-5; 8 nucleotides line up with TRBD1. The CDR3 runs 15 residues. Trimming cost V 4 bases and J 3 bases; bases outside gene matches: 6. The germline gives CDR1 SGHDT, CDR2 YYEEEE. The CDR3 region is CASSPMTGDNQPQHF. The CDR3 DNA reads TGTGCCAGCAGCCCGATGACAGGGGACAATCAGCCCCAGCATTTT.

The chain couples TRBV18 to TRBJ1-2; D unresolved. This CDR3 has 14 amino acids. V lost 2 bases and J 2 bases, leaving 9 bases between the germline ends. Germline values: CDR1 KGHSH, CDR2 LQKENI. In DNA, the CDR3 is TGTGCCAGCTCACCAACCGGGGAGAACTATGGCTACACCTTC. Translated, it gives CASSPTGENYGYTF. Drawing the rest from reference TRBV18 and TRBJ1-2, the complete variable domain is NAGVMQNPRHLVRRRGQEARLRCSPMKGHSHVYWYRQLPEEGLKFMVYLQKENIIDESGMPKERFSAEFPKEGPSILRIQQVVRGDSAAYFCASSPTGENYGYTFGSGTRLTVV.

The V gene is TRBV10-3, the J gene TRBJ2-5; possible D gene TRBD2, 5 bases. Trimming stripped 4 bases from V and 5 bases from J, with 14 bases between. CDR1 is ENHRY, CDR2 SYGVKD, per germline. The CDR3 covers 14 residues. The CDR3 DNA reads TGTGCCATCAGTGCCGGGGAGCTCCCCGAGACCCAGTACTTC. Its translation is CAISAGELPETQYF.

Only a few counts were recorded for this clone. The chain is built from TRBV7-9 and TRBJ2-2; 8 bases are shared with TRBD2. Germline lookup yields CDR1 SEHNR and CDR2 FQNEAQ (reference sequence). The V and J ends lost 11 bases and 1 base, in that order; junction bases with no gene match: 12. CDR3 size: 16 residues. CDR3 amino acids: CAGWSGGVKNTGELFF. Written as DNA, the CDR3 is TGTGCCGGGTGGAGCGGGGGCGTTAAGAACACCGGGGAGCTGTTTTTT.

The rearrangement uses TRBV6-6 and TRBJ2-3; possibly TRBD1 for D (5 bases). This CDR3 comprises 15 residues. Germline assignment: CDR1 MNHNY and CDR2 SVGAGI (reference sequence). Trimming removed 10 bases at V and 3 bases at J, with 20 bases between. This chain's CDR3 is CATEGAGSRTDTQYF. The CDR3 nucleotides read TGTGCCACCGAAGGGGCAGGGTCTAGGACAGATACGCAGTATTTT.

V usage is TRBV6-6 and J usage is TRBJ2-1; 7 positions match TRBD2. The CDR3 length is 17 residues. Germline values: CDR1 MNHNY, CDR2 SVGAGI (reference sequence). J was trimmed by 4 bases and V by 5 bases; bases with no gene match: 14. CDR3 nucleotides: TGTGCCAGCAGTCCTGTTAGTAGCGGGTATCCGTACAATGAGCAGTTCTTC. This sequence encodes CASSPVSSGYPYNEQFF.

This clone was seen a few times. The chain combines TRBV5-1 with TRBJ2-4; tentatively, D is TRBD2 (6 bases). The CDR3 is made up of 16 amino acids. V was shortened by 0 bases and J by 3 bases, with 13 bases between the two germline ends. Germline values: CDR1 SGHRS, CDR2 YFSETQ. CDR3 in amino acids: CASSLVGGNDKNIQYF. The CDR3 coding sequence is TGCGCCAGCAGCTTGGTGGGGGGAAACGACAAAAACATTCAGTACTTC.

CDR3 nucleotides: TGCGCCAGCAGCTTTGGGGCTCCCTACGAGCAGTACTTC. It encodes CASSFGAPYEQYF. The chain recombines TRBV5-1 with TRBJ2-7; D perhaps matches TRBD1 (5 bases). Germline values: CDR1 SGHRS, CDR2 YFSETQ. The V end was cut by 2 bases, the J end by 2 bases, with 8 bases between. The CDR3 has 13 amino acids.

The V call is TRBV2, the J call TRBJ1-5, with a possible D match to TRBD1 (5 bases). The CDR3 runs 14 residues. V dropped 8 bases and J dropped 1 base, with 12 bases sitting between them. Per the germline V gene, CDR1 is SNHLY and CDR2 is FYNNEI. The DNA of the CDR3 is TGTGCCAGCGGGGAGGGGACGAGCAATCAGCCCCAGCATTTT. Residues: CASGEGTSNQPQHF.

This chain joins TRBV7-2 and TRBJ2-7; 7 nucleotides agree with TRBD2. Trimming cost V 5 bases and J 5 bases; bases outside gene matches: 15. The germline V gene encodes CDR1 SGHTA and CDR2 FQGNSA. The CDR3 is 16 amino acids. The CDR3 loop reads CASSQPRGGSRNEQYF. The CDR3 DNA reads as TGTGCCAGCAGCCAGCCGCGAGGCGGGAGCCGGAACGAGCAGTACTTC. Full variable domain (remainder filled in from reference TRBV7-2 and TRBJ2-7): GAGVSQSPSNKVTEKGKDVELRCDPISGHTALYWYRQSLGQGLEFLIYFQGNSAPDKSGLPSDRFSAERTGGSVSTLTIQRTQQEDSAVYLCASSQPRGGSRNEQYFGPGTRLTVT.